This T cell receptor (beta chain) emerged from a study of blood T cell repertoires in COVID-19. In terms of age and location, participants ranged from about 18 to 100 years and lived in about two dozen US areas. V dropped 1 base and J dropped 1 base, with 14 bases sitting between them. Germline lookup yields CDR1 SGHRS and CDR2 YFSETQ. The CDR3 sequence is 16 residues long. TCRdb keeps only in-frame clones here, not all; method: immunoSEQ multiplex PCR. This sample has 390,000 or so clones, with roughly 87% found just once. The TCR originated in a woman in her forties or fifties who had recovered from COVID-19. The J gene is TRBJ2-5, the V gene TRBV5-1; possible D gene TRBD2, 5 bases. Sample: PBMCs or T cells enriched from blood (not recorded which). The CDR3 reads CASSLSGVVGQETQYF. CDR3 nucleotide sequence: TGCGCCAGCAGCTTGTCCGGGGTGGTAGGCCAAGAGACCCAGTACTTC.